This T cell receptor beta chain was sequenced for a study of technical replicates of blood from a handful of donors. The CDR3 contains 15 residues. V shed 4 bases, J shed 0 bases, and the junction held 5 bases outside the gene matches. CDR1 is SGHTA and CDR2 is FQGNSA in the germline V gene. Produced via immunoSEQ multiplex PCR; TCRdb's table is partial and in-frame only. The repertoire consists of roughly 92,000 clones, with 95% occurring once and the leading ten covering about 0.37%. The sample comprised T cells isolated from PBMCs. The chain employs TRBV7-2 and TRBJ2-7, with TRBD2 matching 8 bases. The sequence derives from a human donor in good health. The CDR3 here is CASSSGLVLSYEQYF. In nucleotides, the CDR3 is TGTGCCAGCAGCTCGGGACTAGTTCTCTCCTACGAGCAGTACTTC.